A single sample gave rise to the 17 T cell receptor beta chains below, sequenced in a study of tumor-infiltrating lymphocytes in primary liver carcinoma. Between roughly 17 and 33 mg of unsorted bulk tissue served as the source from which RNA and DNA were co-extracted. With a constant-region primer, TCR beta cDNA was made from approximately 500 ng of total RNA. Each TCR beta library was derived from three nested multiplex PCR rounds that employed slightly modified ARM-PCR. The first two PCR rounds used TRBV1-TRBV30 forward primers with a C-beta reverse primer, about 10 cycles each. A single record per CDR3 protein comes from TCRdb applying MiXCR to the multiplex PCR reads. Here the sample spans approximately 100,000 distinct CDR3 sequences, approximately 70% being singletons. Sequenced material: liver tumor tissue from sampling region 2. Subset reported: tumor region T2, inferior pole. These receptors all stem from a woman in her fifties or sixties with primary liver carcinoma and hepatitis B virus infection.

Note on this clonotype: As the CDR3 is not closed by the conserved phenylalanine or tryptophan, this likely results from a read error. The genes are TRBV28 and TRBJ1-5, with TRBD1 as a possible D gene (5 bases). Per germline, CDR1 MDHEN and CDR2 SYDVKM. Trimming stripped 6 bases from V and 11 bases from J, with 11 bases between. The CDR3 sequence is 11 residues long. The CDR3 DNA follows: TGTGCCAGCAGGCGTGGGGGGTCCCAGCATTGT. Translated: CASRRGGSQHC.

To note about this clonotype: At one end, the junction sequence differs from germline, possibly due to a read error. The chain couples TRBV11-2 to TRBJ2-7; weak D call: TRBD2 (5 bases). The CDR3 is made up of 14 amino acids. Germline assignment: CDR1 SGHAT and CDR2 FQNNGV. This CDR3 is CASSLEGGPYEQCF. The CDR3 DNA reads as TGCGCCAGCAGCTTAGAAGGAGGCCCCTATGAGCAGTGCTTC.

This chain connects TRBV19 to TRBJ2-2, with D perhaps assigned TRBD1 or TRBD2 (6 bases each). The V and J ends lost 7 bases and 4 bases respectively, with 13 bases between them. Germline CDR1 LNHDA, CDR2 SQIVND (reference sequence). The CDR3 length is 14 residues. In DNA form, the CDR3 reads TGTGCCAGTATGTGGGGGGCGGGCACCGGGGAGCTGTTTTTT. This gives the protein CASMWGAGTGELFF.

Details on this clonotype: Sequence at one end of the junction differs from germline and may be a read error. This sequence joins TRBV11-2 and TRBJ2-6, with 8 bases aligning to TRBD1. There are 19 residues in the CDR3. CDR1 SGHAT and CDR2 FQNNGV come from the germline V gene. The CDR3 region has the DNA TGTGTCAGCAGCTTAGGGGACAGGCCCGTTAGCACTGGGGCCAACGTCCTGGCTTTC. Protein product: CVSSLGDRPVSTGANVLAF.

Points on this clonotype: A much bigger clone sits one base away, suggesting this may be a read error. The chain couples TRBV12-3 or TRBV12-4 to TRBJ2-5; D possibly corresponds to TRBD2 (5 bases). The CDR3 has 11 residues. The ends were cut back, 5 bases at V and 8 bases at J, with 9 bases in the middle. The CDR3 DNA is TGTGCCAGCAGTATTGACTACACCCAGTACTTC. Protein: CASSIDYTQYF.

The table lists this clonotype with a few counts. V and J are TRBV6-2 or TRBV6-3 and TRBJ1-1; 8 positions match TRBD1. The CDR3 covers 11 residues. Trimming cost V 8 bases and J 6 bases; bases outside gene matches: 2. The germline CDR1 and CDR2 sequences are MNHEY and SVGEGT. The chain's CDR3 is CASWGQAEAFF. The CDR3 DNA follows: TGTGCCAGCTGGGGACAGGCTGAAGCTTTCTTT.

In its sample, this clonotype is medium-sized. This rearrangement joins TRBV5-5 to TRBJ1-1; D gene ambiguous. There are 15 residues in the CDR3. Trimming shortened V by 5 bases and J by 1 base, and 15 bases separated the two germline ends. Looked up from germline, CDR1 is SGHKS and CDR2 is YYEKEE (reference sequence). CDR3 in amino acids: CASRREDYTNTEAFF. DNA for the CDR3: TGTGCCAGCAGACGCGAGGACTACACGAACACTGAAGCTTTCTTT.

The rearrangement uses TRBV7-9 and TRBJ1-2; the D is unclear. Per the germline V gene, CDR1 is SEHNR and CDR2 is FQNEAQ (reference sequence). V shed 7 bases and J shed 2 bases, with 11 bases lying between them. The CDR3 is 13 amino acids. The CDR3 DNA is TGTGCCAGCAACCCAGGCAGAAACTATGGCTACACCTTC. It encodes CASNPGRNYGYTF.

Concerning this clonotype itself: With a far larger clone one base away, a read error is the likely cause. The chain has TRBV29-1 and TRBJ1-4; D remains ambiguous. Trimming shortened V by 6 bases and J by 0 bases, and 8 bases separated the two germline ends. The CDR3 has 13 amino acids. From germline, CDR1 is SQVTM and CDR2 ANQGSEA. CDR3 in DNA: TGCAGCGTCAGCACAGCAACTAATGAAAAACTGTTTTTT. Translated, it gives CSVSTATNEKLFF.

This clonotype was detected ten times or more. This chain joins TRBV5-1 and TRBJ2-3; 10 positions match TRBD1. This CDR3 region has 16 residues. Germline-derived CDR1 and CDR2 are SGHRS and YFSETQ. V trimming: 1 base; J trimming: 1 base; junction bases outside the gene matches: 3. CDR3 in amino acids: CASSLYGTGGTDTQYF. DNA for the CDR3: TGCGCCAGCAGCTTGTATGGGACAGGGGGCACAGATACGCAGTATTTT.

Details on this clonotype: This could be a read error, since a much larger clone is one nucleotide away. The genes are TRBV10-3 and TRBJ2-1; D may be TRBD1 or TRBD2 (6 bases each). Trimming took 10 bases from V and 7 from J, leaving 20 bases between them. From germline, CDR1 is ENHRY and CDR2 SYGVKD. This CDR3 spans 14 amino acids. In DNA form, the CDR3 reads TGTGCCAGCCGGCCGGGGGCGCACGGGAATGAGCAGTTCTTC. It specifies CASRPGAHGNEQFF.

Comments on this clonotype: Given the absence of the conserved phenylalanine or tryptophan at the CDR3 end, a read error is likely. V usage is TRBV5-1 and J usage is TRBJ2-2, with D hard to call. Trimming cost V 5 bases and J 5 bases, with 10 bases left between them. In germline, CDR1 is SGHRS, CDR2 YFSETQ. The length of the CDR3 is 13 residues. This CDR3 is CASRVGMTGELFY. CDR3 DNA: TGCGCCAGCAGGGTGGGGATGACCGGGGAGCTGTTTTAT.

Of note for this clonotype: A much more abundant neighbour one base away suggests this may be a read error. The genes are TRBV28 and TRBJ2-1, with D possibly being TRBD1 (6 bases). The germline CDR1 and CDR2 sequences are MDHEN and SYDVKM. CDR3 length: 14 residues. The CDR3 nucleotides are TGTGCCAGCAGTTTGCTACAGGGAGACAAAGAGCAGTTCTTC. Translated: CASSLLQGDKEQFF.

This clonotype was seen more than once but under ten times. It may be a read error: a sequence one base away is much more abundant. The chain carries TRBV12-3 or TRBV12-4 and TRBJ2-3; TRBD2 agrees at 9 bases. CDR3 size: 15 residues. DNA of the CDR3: TGTGCCAGCAGTTTTGCGGGAGGGGGGTCAGATACGCACTATTTT. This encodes CASSFAGGGSDTHYF.

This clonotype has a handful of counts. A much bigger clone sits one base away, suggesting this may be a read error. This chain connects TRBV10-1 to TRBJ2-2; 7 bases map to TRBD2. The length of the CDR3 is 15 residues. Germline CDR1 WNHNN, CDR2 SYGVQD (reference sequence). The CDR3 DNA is TGCGCCGGCAGTGAGTCGGGAGGCTCCCCCGGGGAGCTGTTTTTT. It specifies CAGSESGGSPGELFF.

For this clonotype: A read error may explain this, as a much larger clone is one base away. CDR3 region: CASTPRRDKGNTGELFF. The CDR3 nucleotides are TGTGCCAGCACCCCCCGACGGGACAAGGGGAACACCGGGGAGCTGTTTTTT. V usage is TRBV7-8 and J usage is TRBJ2-2, with D perhaps matching TRBD1 (6 bases). This CDR3 contains 17 residues. Trimming took 7 bases from V and 1 from J, leaving 19 bases between them. Per germline, CDR1 SGHVS and CDR2 FQNEAQ.

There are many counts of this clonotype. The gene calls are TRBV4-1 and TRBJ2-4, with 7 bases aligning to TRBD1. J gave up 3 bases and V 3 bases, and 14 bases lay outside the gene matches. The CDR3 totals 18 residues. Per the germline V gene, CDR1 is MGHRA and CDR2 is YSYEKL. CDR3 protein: CASSHPGHGSGGKNIQYF. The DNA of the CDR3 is TGCGCCAGCAGCCATCCCGGACACGGGTCAGGGGGCAAAAACATTCAGTACTTC.